This T cell receptor beta chain comes out of a study of shared clonotypes between healthy human individuals. The authors split each subset's genomic DNA evenly across several immunoSEQ plates. The protocol was immunoSEQ multiplex PCR, while the TCRdb copy is restricted to in-frame clones and leaves out a portion. The profile shows a few million clones, approximately 94% of them singletons. Concerning this clone itself: Its cognate antigen is unknown.

The V end was cut by 0 bases, the J end by 5 bases, with 10 bases between. The CDR3 contains 14 residues. CDR1 is LNHNV, CDR2 YYDKDF, per germline (reference sequence). Overall study findings and caveats: Incompleteness in sorted-subset sequencing, despite large depth, was shown by rarefaction.

The TCR sequence derives from a man aged 18 to 29 in good health. Material: naive CD4+ T cells sorted from blood. The sample's subset: CD45RA+ positively selected. The V gene is TRBV15, the J gene TRBJ2-5; D may be TRBD1 (6 bases). The CDR3 spells CATSRDPQGETQYF. As DNA, the CDR3 is TGTGCCACCAGCAGAGATCCCCAGGGGGAGACCCAGTACTTC.